This T cell receptor (beta chain) stems from a study of cytomegalovirus exposure and HLA in healthy donors. The study's findings and limits: An analysis done earlier found most TCR beta V segments productive about 87% or about 30% of the time.

Primers: 60 Vbeta forward and 13 Jbeta reverse. Original methodology: There were some 87 million unique TCR beta chains by a later count, and around 10 million of them were shared. The protocol was immunoSEQ multiplex PCR, while the TCRdb copy is restricted to in-frame clones and leaves out a portion. From that table come the V and J calls and clone size; the DNA was used to work out D and trimming. The data show 95,000 or so clones, under 90% seen once. The J segment lost 4 bases and the V segment lost 5 bases, leaving 11 bases of the junction unmatched. Per the germline V gene, CDR1 is SGHTA and CDR2 is FQGNSA. The CDR3 runs 17 residues. To note about this clone: Its antigen is undetermined.

This receptor was taken from a woman in her sixties or seventies in good health and CMV-seropositive. The chain carries TRBV7-2 and TRBJ2-6; 7 bases agree with TRBD1. The specimen sequenced was PBMCs. CDR3 bases: TGTGCCAGCAGCCGGGACAGCCCTTTGGGGGGGGCCAACGTCCTGACTTTC. As protein: CASSRDSPLGGANVLTF.